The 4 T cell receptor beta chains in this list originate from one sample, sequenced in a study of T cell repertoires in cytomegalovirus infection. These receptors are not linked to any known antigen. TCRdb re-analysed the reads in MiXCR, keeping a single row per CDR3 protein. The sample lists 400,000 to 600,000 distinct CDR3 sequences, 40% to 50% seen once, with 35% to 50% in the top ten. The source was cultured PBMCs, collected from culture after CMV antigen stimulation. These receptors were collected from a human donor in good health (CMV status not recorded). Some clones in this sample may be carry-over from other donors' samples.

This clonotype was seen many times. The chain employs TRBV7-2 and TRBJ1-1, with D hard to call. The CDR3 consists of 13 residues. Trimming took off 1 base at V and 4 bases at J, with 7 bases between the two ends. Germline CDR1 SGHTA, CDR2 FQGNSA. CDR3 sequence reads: CASSLGSSTEAFF. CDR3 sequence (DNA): TGTGCCAGCAGCTTAGGGTCTAGCACTGAAGCTTTCTTT.

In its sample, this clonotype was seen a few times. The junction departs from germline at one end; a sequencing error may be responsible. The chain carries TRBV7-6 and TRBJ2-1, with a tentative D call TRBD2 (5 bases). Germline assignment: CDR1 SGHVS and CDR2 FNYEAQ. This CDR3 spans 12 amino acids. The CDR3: CTSSATGSEQFF. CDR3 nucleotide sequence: TGTACCAGCAGCGCCACGGGGAGTGAGCAGTTCTTC.

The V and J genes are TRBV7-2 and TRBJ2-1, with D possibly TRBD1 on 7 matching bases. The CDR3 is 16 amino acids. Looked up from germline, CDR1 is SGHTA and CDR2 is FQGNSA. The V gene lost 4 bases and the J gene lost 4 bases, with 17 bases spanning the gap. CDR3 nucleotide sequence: TGTGCCAGCAGCTCTCAGGGGGGTTTATGGTACAATGAGCAGTTCTTC. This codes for CASSSQGGLWYNEQFF.

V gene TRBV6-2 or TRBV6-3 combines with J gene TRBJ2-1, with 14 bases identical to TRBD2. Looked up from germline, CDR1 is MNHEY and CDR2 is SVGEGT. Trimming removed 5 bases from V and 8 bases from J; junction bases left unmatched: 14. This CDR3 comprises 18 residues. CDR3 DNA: TGTGCCAGCAGTAAGGGATGGGGACTAGCGGGAGTTGGCGATGAGCAGTTCTTC. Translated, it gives CASSKGWGLAGVGDEQFF.